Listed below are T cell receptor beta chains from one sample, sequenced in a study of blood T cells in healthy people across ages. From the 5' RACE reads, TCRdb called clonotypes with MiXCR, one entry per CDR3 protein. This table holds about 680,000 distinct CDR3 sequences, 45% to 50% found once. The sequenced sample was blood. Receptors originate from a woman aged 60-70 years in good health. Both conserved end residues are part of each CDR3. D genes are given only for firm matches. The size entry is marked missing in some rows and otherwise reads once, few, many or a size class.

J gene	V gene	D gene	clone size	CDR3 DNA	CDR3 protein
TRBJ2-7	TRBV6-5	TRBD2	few	TGTGCCAGCAGACCTCCCGGGACTAGATCCTACGAGCAGTACTTC	CASRPPGTRSYEQYF
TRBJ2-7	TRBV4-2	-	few	TGTGCCAGCAGCCAAGACCGGGGAGGGGGCTACGAGCAGTACTTC	CASSQDRGGGYEQYF
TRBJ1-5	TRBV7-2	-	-	TGTGCCAGCACCGCGACAGCAAGTCAGCCCCAGCATTTT	CASTATASQPQHF
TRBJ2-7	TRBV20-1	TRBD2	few	TGCAGCCCAGGGGGTCTAGCGGGAGTCCACGAGCAGTACTTC	CSPGGLAGVHEQYF
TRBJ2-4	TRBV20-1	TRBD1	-	TGCAGTGCTAGCGGTATTGGGGACAGAGAAAACATTCAGTACTTC	CSASGIGDRENIQYF
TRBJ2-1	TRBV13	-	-	TGTGCCAGCAGCTTAGGGGGGCCCAACAATGAGCAGTTCTTC	CASSLGGPNNEQFF
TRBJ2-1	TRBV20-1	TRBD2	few	TGCAGTGTGGGGCCTAGCGGGATCAGGGGGTACAATGAGCAGTTCTTC	CSVGPSGIRGYNEQFF
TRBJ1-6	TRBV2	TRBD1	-	TGTGCCAGCATCCGGGGACAGCTCAATAATTCACCCCTCCACTTT	CASIRGQLNNSPLHF
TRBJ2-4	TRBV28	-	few	TGTGCCAGCATCGATGACCGGCTAGCCAAAAACATTCAGTACTTC	CASIDDRLAKNIQYF
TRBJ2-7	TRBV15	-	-	TGTGCCACCAGCAGAGATCGGACACTCCGGAATGACTACGAGCAGTACTTC	CATSRDRTLRNDYEQYF
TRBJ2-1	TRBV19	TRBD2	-	TGTGCCAGTAGTCGGACTAGTTTGGGGCCCTCCTACAATGGGCAGTTCTTC	CASSRTSLGPSYNGQFF
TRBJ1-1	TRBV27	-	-	TGTGCCAGCAGTTGGGACTCTAGTATGAACACTGAAGCTTTCTTT	CASSWDSSMNTEAFF
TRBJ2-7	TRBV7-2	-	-	TGTGCCAGCAGCAGGGACCGATACGAGCAGTACTTC	CASSRDRYEQYF
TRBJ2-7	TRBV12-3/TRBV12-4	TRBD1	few	TGTGCCAGCAGTTTTGGGGACAGACCCTACGAGCAGTACTTC	CASSFGDRPYEQYF
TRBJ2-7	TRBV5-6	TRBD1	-	TGTGCCAGCAGCCCGGGACAGTTTTTCTCCTACGAGCAGTACTTC	CASSPGQFFSYEQYF
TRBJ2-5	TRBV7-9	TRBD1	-	TGTGCCAGCAGCCAACAGGGGGCCTTGGAGACCCAGTACTTC	CASSQQGALETQYF
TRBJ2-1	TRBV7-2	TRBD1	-	TGTGCCAGCAGCTTAGGAGACAGGGGTGAGCAGTTCTTC	CASSLGDRGEQFF
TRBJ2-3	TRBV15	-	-	TGTGCCACCAGCTCACGTCTACTCACAGATGCGCAGTATTTT	CATSSRLLTDAQYF
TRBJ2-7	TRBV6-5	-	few	TGTGCCAGCACCACCGGGGAAACCTACGAGCAGTACTTC	CASTTGETYEQYF
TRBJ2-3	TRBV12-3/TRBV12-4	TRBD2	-	TGTGCCAGCAGTTACAATGAAGGCGGGAGCACAGATACGCAGAATTTT	CASSYNEGGSTDTQNF
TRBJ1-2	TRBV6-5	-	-	TGTGCCAGCACAAGGAAAGGGGCGAACTATGGCTACACCTTC	CASTRKGANYGYTF
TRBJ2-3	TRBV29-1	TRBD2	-	TGCAGCGTCGGGGGGGGTAGCACAGATACGCAGTATTTT	CSVGGGSTDTQYF
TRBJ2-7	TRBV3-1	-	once	TGTGCCAGCAGCCCGAATCGGGCTCTCTACGAGCAGTACTTC	CASSPNRALYEQYF
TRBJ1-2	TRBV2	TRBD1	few	TGTGCCAGCAGTTCCGGGACAGGTGGCTACACCTTC	CASSSGTGGYTF
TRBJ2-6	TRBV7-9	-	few	TGTGCCAGCAGCGACGGAGGCTCTGGGGCCAACGTCCTGACTTTC	CASSDGGSGANVLTF
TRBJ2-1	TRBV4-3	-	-	TGCGCCAGCAGCCAAGTCTTCGCTTTCAATGAGCAGTTCTTC	CASSQVFAFNEQFF
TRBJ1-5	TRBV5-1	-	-	TGCGCCAGCAGCCCACGGTTAGCAGGGGCAGCTCAGCCCCAGCATTTT	CASSPRLAGAAQPQHF
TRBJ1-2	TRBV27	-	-	TGTGCCAGCGGGCTTGTCGGTATCTATGGCTACACCTTC	CASGLVGIYGYTF
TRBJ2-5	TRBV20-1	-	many	TGCAGTGCTAGAGATACGGTGGAGACCCAGTACTTC	CSARDTVETQYF
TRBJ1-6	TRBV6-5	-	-	TGTGCCAGCAGTTACGCAAAAGGGGATTCACCCCTCCACTTT	CASSYAKGDSPLHF
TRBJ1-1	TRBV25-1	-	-	TGTGCCAGCAGTGAATTTTTGGGACTCCGGGTGAGGGTTTTCTTT	CASSEFLGLRVRVFF
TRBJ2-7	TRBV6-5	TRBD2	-	TGTGCCAGCAAACCGGGACTAGCGGGAGTCGAGCAGTACTTC	CASKPGLAGVEQYF
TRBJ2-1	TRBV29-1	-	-	TGCAGCGTTGCTAGGGGTGAGCAGTTCTTC	CSVARGEQFF
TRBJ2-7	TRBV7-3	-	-	TGTGCCAGCAGCTTAGTAAGGGATGGGGAGCAGTACTTC	CASSLVRDGEQYF
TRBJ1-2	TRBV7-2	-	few	TGTGCCAGGAGAGTAAACTATGGCTACACCTTC	CARRVNYGYTF
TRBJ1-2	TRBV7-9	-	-	TGTGCCAGCAGCTTAGCGACTTATGGCTACACCTTC	CASSLATYGYTF
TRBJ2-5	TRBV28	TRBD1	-	TGTGCCAGCAGCCTGACGGGACAGCTCCAAGAGACCCAGTACTTC	CASSLTGQLQETQYF
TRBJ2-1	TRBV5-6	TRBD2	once	TGTGCCAGCAACCAATTCGGGACTAGCGGTTACAATGAGCAGTTCTTC	CASNQFGTSGYNEQFF
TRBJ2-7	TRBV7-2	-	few	TGTGCCAGCAGCTCCACGAGGGGAAACAATGAGCAGTACTTC	CASSSTRGNNEQYF
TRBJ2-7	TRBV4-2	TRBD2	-	TGTGCCAGCAGCCAAGATGCTAGCGGGGGGATCTCCTACGAGCAGTACTTC	CASSQDASGGISYEQYF
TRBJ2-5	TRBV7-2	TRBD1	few	TGTGCCAGCGGGGGACAGCCTCAAGAGACCCAGTACTTC	CASGGQPQETQYF
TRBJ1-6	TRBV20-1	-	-	TGCAGTGCTAGACTGGAGGACAGAGTTAATTCACCCCTCCACTTT	CSARLEDRVNSPLHF
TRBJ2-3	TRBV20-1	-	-	TGCAGTGCTAAGGGACGTACAGATACGCAGTATTTT	CSAKGRTDTQYF
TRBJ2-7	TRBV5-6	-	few	TGTGCCAGCAGCCGGCTACAGGGAACCCCCTACGAGCAGTACTTC	CASSRLQGTPYEQYF
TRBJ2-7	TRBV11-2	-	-	TGTGCCAGCAGCTCGCCAAGCGCCGAGCAGTACTTC	CASSSPSAEQYF
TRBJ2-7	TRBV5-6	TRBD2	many	TGTGCCAGCAGCTGGAGGGAGGGCCTTAGCTACGAGCAGTACTTC	CASSWREGLSYEQYF
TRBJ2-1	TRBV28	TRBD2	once	TGTGCCAGCAGTTTTAGGCTAGCGGGAAGGAATGAGCAGTTCTTC	CASSFRLAGRNEQFF
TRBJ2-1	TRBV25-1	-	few	TGTGCCAGCAGGTCAGGGGTCCGTGAGCAGTTCTTC	CASRSGVREQFF
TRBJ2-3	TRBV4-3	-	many	TGCGCCAGCAGCCAAGATGTAGGAAGAGGAAGGGGTACGCAGTATTTT	CASSQDVGRGRGTQYF
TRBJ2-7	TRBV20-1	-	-	TGCAGTGCTAGAAAACAGGGGGGGGCCTACGGGCAGTACTTC	CSARKQGGAYGQYF
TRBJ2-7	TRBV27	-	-	TGTGCCAGCAGTTTGAGGACCTTGGTTGTGAACGAGCAGTACTTC	CASSLRTLVVNEQYF
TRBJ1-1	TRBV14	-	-	TGTGCCAGCAGCCAAGAAACATTGGGCACTGAAGCTTTCTTT	CASSQETLGTEAFF
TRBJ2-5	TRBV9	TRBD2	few	TGTGCCAGCGCGCGGGCTAGCGGGAGCGAATACGGTGAGCAGTACTTC	CASARASGSEYGEQYF